The subject of this entry is one T cell receptor (beta chain). The length of the CDR3 is 14 residues. The germline V and J ends were trimmed by 6 bases and 9 bases, with 15 bases remaining between them. Per the germline V gene, CDR1 is LGHDT and CDR2 is YNNKEL (reference sequence). This specimen belongs to a study of blood T cell repertoires in COVID-19. Whole-study context: Specimens from acute and convalescent COVID-19 originated in the United States, Italy and Spain. T cells, B-cell-depleted T cells, or PBMCs provided the cDNA or gDNA that served as material.

The authors' processing: Amplified reference gene primers provided the basis for estimating nucleated cell counts. This table comes from immunoSEQ multiplex PCR, and its TCRdb copy is limited to in-frame clones, with some not included. V and J calls and clone size are given by that table; D and trimming were obtained from the DNA. This sample yields approximately 32,000 clones, of which 88% are seen a single time; 20% to 30% belongs to the top ten. The chain has TRBV3-1 (or the pseudogene TRBV3-2) and TRBJ1-6, with a weak D call TRBD1 (5 bases). Sequenced input: peripheral blood. This TCR came from a human donor in a cohort sampled during active COVID-19. The CDR3, as DNA: TGTGCCAGCAGGGAGGCGGGGGGGGGTTCACCCCTCCACTTT. It is translated as CASREAGGGSPLHF.